Following are 15 T cell receptor beta chains from one sample sequenced in a study of beta chain features in type 1 diabetes. Every isolated RNA sample was fully reverse transcribed, so sequencing captured expressed TCRB transcripts. Repertoires were generated with immunoSEQ multiplex PCR, while TCRdb's copy carries only in-frame clones and drops some. Of 300,000 to 350,000 clones in the sample, roughly a fifth were seen once. Sequencing was carried out using naive CD4+ T cells from blood. All receptors come from a woman under 30 in good health.

Only a few counts were recorded for this clone. The gene calls are TRBV11-2 and TRBJ2-3, with 16 bases that match TRBD2. The CDR3 is 16 residues long. J was trimmed by 6 bases and V by 5 bases; bases with no gene match: 5. CDR1 is SGHAT and CDR2 is FQNNGV in the germline V gene. The CDR3 is CASSPGLAGGPDTQYF. The CDR3, as DNA: TGTGCCAGCAGCCCGGGACTAGCGGGAGGGCCGGATACGCAGTATTTT.

The chain is built from TRBV18 and TRBJ1-4; D gene ambiguous. CDR1 is KGHSH, CDR2 LQKENI, per germline. Trimming cost V 3 bases and J 2 bases, with 7 bases left between them. The CDR3 consists of 14 residues. In DNA form, the CDR3 reads TGTGCCAGCTCACCGACTTCTACTAATGAAAAACTGTTTTTT. Translating it yields CASSPTSTNEKLFF. Drawing the rest from reference TRBV18 and TRBJ1-4, the complete variable domain is NAGVMQNPRHLVRRRGQEARLRCSPMKGHSHVYWYRQLPEEGLKFMVYLQKENIIDESGMPKERFSAEFPKEGPSILRIQQVVRGDSAAYFCASSPTSTNEKLFFGSGTQLSVL.

This chain joins TRBV19 and TRBJ2-7; the D is unclear. Trimming took off 4 bases at V and 6 bases at J, with 10 bases between the two ends. The CDR3 contains 12 residues. Germline V gene sequence: CDR1 LNHDA, CDR2 SQIVND (reference sequence). DNA for the CDR3: TGTGCCAGTAGTACCCGTACGGGCGAGCAGTACTTC. Translated, it gives CASSTRTGEQYF.

The chain employs TRBV7-2 and TRBJ2-7; 7 bases map to TRBD2. CDR1 and CDR2 from the germline V gene are SGHTA and FQGNSA. Trimming at V came to 5 bases and at J to 9 bases, leaving 13 bases not matched to a gene. The CDR3 length is 14 residues. Here the CDR3 reads CASSRREPPGLQYF. The DNA for the CDR3 is TGTGCCAGCAGCCGGCGGGAGCCCCCCGGCCTGCAGTACTTC.

The chain joins TRBV5-4 to TRBJ1-2; D gene unclear. Trimming pared 4 bases from V and 2 bases from J, leaving 12 bases between. Germline V gives CDR1 SGHNT, CDR2 YYREEE (reference sequence). This CDR3 is 14 amino acids long. CDR3 loop: CASSPGLANYGYTF. The CDR3 region has the DNA TGTGCCAGCAGCCCGGGGTTGGCGAACTATGGCTACACCTTC.

This clone was recorded a few times. V usage is TRBV9 and J usage is TRBJ2-7; 7 nucleotides align to TRBD1. The length of the CDR3 is 15 residues. The V gene end was trimmed by 4 bases and the J gene end by 2 bases; junction bases not matched to a gene: 9. The germline gives CDR1 SGDLS, CDR2 YYNGEE. CDR3 loop: CASSPRQGSTYEQYF. The DNA for the CDR3 is TGTGCCAGCAGCCCTCGACAGGGTTCTACCTACGAGCAGTACTTC.

There are a few counts of this clone. The CDR3 loop is CASSYRVHYGYTF. The CDR3, as DNA: TGTGCCAGCAGTTACAGGGTACACTATGGCTACACCTTC. The rearrangement uses TRBV27 and TRBJ1-2; D is perhaps TRBD1 (6 bases). This CDR3 is built from 13 residues. CDR1 is MNHEY, CDR2 SMNVEV, per germline (reference sequence). The V and J ends lost 4 bases and 3 bases respectively, with 9 bases between them.

The chain combines TRBV18 with TRBJ1-1; 7 nucleotides match TRBD1. This CDR3 is 14 amino acids long. V trimming: 2 bases; J trimming: 3 bases; junction bases outside the gene matches: 3. The germline V gene has CDR1 KGHSH and CDR2 LQKENI. DNA of the CDR3: TGTGCCAGCTCACCATCCGGGACAGACACTGAAGCTTTCTTT. This encodes CASSPSGTDTEAFF.

In this sample, this clone turned up a few times. The chain links TRBV30 to TRBJ2-1; possible D gene TRBD2, 5 bases. The CDR3 consists of 14 residues. Germline V gives CDR1 GTSNPN, CDR2 SVGIG (reference sequence). V gave up 3 bases and J gave up 0 bases, with 9 bases separating them. This chain's CDR3 is CAWSSAGSYNEQFF. The CDR3 bases are TGTGCCTGGAGCTCTGCGGGCTCCTACAATGAGCAGTTCTTC.

This clone has more than one count but fewer than ten. The V and J genes are TRBV5-1 and TRBJ1-2; the D is unclear. V lost 0 bases, J lost 1 base, and 4 bases lay in between. The V gene's germline CDR1 is SGHRS and CDR2 YFSETQ. The CDR3 totals 13 residues. The DNA for the CDR3 is TGCGCCAGCAGCTTGGTAGATAACTATGGCTACACCTTC. Translation: CASSLVDNYGYTF.

This clone was seen a handful of times. J is TRBJ1-2 and V is TRBV27; D may be TRBD1 (5 bases). This CDR3 has 16 residues. Germline CDR1 and CDR2: MNHEY and SMNVEV (reference sequence). V gave up 6 bases and J gave up 0 bases, with 17 bases separating them. The CDR3 DNA follows: TGTGCCAGCAGCTACTCGCAGGGTAGAGCTAACTATGGCTACACCTTC. Translating it yields CASSYSQGRANYGYTF.

This chain links TRBV6-1 with TRBJ2-7; the D gene is possibly TRBD2 (5 bases). Looked up from germline, CDR1 is MNHNS and CDR2 is SASEGT. Trimming removed 5 bases from V and 2 bases from J, with 13 bases in between. The CDR3 totals 14 residues. As DNA, the CDR3 is TGTGCCAGCAGTACTTCAGCCGGGGCCTACGAGCAGTACTTC. It yields the protein CASSTSAGAYEQYF.

The genes are TRBV10-3 and TRBJ1-5; D unresolved. The length of the CDR3 is 12 residues. Germline V gene data show CDR1 as ENHRY and CDR2 as SYGVKD. Trimming removed 6 bases from V and 4 bases from J, with 7 bases in between. Written as DNA, the CDR3 is TGTGCCATCAGCGAACAGAATCAGCCCCAGCATTTT. Protein product: CAISEQNQPQHF.

The CDR3 loop is CASSIAGYQETQYF. The CDR3 DNA reads TGTGCCAGCAGCATTGCAGGGTACCAAGAGACCCAGTACTTC. The gene calls are TRBV28 and TRBJ2-5; the D gene is possibly TRBD1 (5 bases). The CDR3 length is 14 residues. Germline V gives CDR1 MDHEN, CDR2 SYDVKM. V was pared by 6 bases and J by 0 bases, with 11 bases between.

The chain uses TRBV2 and TRBJ2-2; 9 bases map to TRBD1. After removal of 6 bases from V and 6 bases from J, the junction contained 2 bases not matched to a gene. Germline CDR1 reads SNHLY; CDR2 reads FYNNEI. The CDR3 is 13 residues long. The chain's CDR3 is CASRGTGSGELFF. DNA for the CDR3: TGTGCCAGCAGAGGGACAGGGTCCGGGGAGCTGTTTTTT.